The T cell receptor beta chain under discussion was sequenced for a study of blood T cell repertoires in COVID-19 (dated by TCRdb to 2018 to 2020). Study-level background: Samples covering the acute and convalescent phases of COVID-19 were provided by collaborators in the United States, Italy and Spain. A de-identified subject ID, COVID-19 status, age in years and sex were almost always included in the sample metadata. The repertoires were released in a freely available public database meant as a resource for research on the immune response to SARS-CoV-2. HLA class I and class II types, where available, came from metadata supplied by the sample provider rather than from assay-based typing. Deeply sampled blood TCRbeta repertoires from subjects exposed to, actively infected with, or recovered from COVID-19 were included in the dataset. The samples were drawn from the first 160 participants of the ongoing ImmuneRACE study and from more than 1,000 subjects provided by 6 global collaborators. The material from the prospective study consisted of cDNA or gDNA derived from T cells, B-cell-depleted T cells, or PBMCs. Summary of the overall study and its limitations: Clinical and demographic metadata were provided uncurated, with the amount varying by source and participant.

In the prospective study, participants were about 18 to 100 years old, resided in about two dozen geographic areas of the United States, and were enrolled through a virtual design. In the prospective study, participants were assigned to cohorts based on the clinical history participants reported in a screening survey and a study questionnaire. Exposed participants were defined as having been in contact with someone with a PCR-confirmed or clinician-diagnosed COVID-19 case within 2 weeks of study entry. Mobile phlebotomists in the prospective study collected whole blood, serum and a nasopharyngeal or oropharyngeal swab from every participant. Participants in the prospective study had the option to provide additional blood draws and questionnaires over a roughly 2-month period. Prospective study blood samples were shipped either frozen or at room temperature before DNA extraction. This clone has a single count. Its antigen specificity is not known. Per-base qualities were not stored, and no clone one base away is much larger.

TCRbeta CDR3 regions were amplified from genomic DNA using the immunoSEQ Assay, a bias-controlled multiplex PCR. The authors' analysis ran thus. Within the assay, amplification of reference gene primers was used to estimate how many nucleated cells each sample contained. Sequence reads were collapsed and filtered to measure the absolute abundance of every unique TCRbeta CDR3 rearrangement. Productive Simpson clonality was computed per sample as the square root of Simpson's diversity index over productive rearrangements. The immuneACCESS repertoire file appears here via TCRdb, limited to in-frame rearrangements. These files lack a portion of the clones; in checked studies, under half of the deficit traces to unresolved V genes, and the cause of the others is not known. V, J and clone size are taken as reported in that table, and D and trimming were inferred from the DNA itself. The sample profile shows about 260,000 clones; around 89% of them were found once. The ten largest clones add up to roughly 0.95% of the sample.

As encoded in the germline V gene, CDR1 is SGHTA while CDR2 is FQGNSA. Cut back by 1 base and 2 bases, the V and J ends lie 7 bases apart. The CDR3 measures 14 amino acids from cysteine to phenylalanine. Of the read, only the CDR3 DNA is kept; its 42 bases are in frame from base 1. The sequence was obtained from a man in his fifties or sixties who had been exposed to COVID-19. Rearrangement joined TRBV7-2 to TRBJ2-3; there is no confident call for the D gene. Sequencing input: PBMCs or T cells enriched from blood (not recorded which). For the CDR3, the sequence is CASSLDRVTDTQYF. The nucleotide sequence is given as TGTGCCAGCAGCTTAGATAGAGTCACAGATACGCAGTATTTT.